A single sample gave rise to the 20 T cell receptor beta chains below, sequenced in a study of T cells in Graves' hyperthyroidism and ophthalmopathy. Regions amplified from RNA transcripts were the TCR beta CDR3 regions. HTBI primers were the set used in a first-round RT-PCR of the TCR CDR3. TCRdb analysed the multiplex PCR reads with MiXCR anew, one entry per CDR3 protein. The data contain roughly 600,000 distinct CDR3 sequences, roughly 15% of them singletons. The sample consisted of blood. Receptor source: a woman aged 50 to 60 with Graves' ophthalmopathy.

This clonotype occurred many times. The J gene is TRBJ1-1, the V gene TRBV6-2 or TRBV6-3; unclear D gene. V lost 1 base to trimming and J lost 1 base, with 4 bases between them. The germline CDR1 and CDR2 sequences are MNHEY and SVGEGT. The CDR3 has 13 amino acids. CDR3 sequence reads: CASSYWSNTEAFF. The CDR3 DNA reads as TGTGCCAGCAGTTACTGGTCGAACACTGAAGCTTTCTTT.

In its sample, this clonotype was seen a few times. The rearrangement links TRBV19 to TRBJ2-3; 7 bases align to TRBD2. The junction had 8 bases not matched to a gene; V was cut back by 5 bases and J by 0 bases. The CDR3 has 16 residues. The germline CDR1 and CDR2 sequences are LNHDA and SQIVND (reference sequence). CDR3 nucleotides: TGTGCCAGTAGTGATCTCTTCGGGGGGAGCACAGATACGCAGTATTTT. It is translated as CASSDLFGGSTDTQYF.

The chain has TRBV6-2 or TRBV6-3 and TRBJ2-1; D is uncertain. The CDR3 has 12 residues. Germline assignment: CDR1 MNHEY and CDR2 SVGEGT. V was pared by 2 bases and J by 7 bases, with 6 bases between. This chain's CDR3 is CASSYDSNEQFF. DNA for the CDR3: TGTGCCAGCAGTTACGACTCGAATGAGCAGTTCTTC.

The sample holds a few counts of this clonotype. The CDR3 loop is CSAMRDSSSYEQYF. The CDR3 nucleotides are TGCAGTGCTATGAGGGACTCGAGCTCCTACGAGCAGTACTTC. The chain is built from TRBV20-1 and TRBJ2-7; possibly TRBD2 for D (6 bases). The V end lost 4 bases, the J end lost 0 bases, and 13 bases lay between the germline ends. Looked up from germline, CDR1 is DFQATT and CDR2 is SNEGSKA (reference sequence). The CDR3 loop spans 14 amino acids.

The chain employs TRBV6-2 or TRBV6-3 and TRBJ2-1; 7 bases agree with TRBD2. Looked up from germline, CDR1 is MNHEY and CDR2 is SVGEGT. The length of the CDR3 is 13 residues. Trimming cost V 8 bases and J 7 bases; bases outside gene matches: 8. CDR3 nucleotide sequence: TGTGCCAGCCGTAAAAGGGGAGGGAATGAGCAGTTCTTC. Encoded protein: CASRKRGGNEQFF.

This clonotype has a count of ten or more. CDR3 nucleotides: TGTGCCAGCAGCCGGGACAGGGGAGGAGGTTACGAGCAGTACTTC. Amino acid sequence: CASSRDRGGGYEQYF. The V gene is TRBV28, the J gene TRBJ2-7; 10 nucleotides line up with TRBD1. The CDR3 runs to 15 residues. The ends lost 6 bases at V and 4 bases at J; junction bases unmatched: 9. Looked up from germline, CDR1 is MDHEN and CDR2 is SYDVKM.

This clonotype appeared a few times. The chain recombines TRBV5-1 with TRBJ2-1; D unresolved. Germline CDR1 is SGHRS and CDR2 is YFSETQ. V shed 4 bases and J shed 0 bases, with 11 bases lying between them. The CDR3 covers 15 residues. The CDR3 DNA is TGCGCCAGCAGCCCCGGAGCAGACTCCTACAATGAGCAGTTCTTC. Its translation: CASSPGADSYNEQFF.

This clonotype was found many times. The rearrangement uses TRBV24-1 and TRBJ2-1; D is undetermined. Trimming removed 5 bases at V and 4 bases at J, with 8 bases between. The CDR3 contains 13 residues. Germline V gene data show CDR1 as KGHDR and CDR2 as SFDVKD. The CDR3: CATSGPGYNEQFF. CDR3 DNA: TGTGCCACCAGTGGGCCAGGTTACAATGAGCAGTTCTTC.

This clonotype occurred many times. The genes are TRBV7-2 and TRBJ2-3, with TRBD1 identical over 8 bases. CDR3 length equals 15 residues. Trimming cost V 5 bases and J 2 bases; bases outside gene matches: 6. CDR1 and CDR2 from the germline V gene are SGHTA and FQGNSA. This CDR3 is CASSIPTGVTDTQYF. The DNA for the CDR3 is TGTGCCAGCAGCATACCGACAGGGGTCACAGATACGCAGTATTTT.

This clonotype was observed many times. The rearrangement uses TRBV14 and TRBJ2-7; TRBD1 might be the D (7 bases). The V end lost 3 bases, the J end lost 6 bases, and 12 bases lay between the germline ends. CDR1 SGHDN and CDR2 FVKESK come from the germline V gene. The CDR3 extends over 13 amino acids. In nucleotides, the CDR3 is TGTGCCAGCAGCCATTACAGGGGAGGCGAGCAGTACTTC. Amino acids: CASSHYRGGEQYF.

This clonotype appeared a few times. The gene calls are TRBV28 and TRBJ2-1; TRBD2 matches at 8 bases. With 6 bases clipped from V and 2 bases from J, the junction kept 6 bases outside the gene matches. The CDR3 is 15 residues long. The germline CDR1 and CDR2 sequences are MDHEN and SYDVKM. CDR3 nucleotides: TGTGCCAGCAGCCCAGCGGGAGATGCCTACAATGAGCAGTTCTTC. Translation: CASSPAGDAYNEQFF.

The chain links TRBV10-3 to TRBJ2-5, with D unresolved. The CDR3 sequence is 12 residues long. Trimming removed 5 bases from V and 1 base from J, with 5 bases in between. The germline V gene has CDR1 ENHRY and CDR2 SYGVKD. Here the CDR3 reads CAISSVQETQYF. CDR3 nucleotide sequence: TGTGCCATCAGTAGCGTCCAAGAGACCCAGTACTTC.

In this sample, this clonotype turned up many times. The chain recombines TRBV6-1 with TRBJ1-2; TRBD1 might be the D (5 bases). V dropped 6 bases and J dropped 0 bases, with 11 bases sitting between them. The germline V gene has CDR1 MNHNS and CDR2 SASEGT. The CDR3 consists of 14 residues. CDR3 sequence (DNA): TGTGCCAGCAGCAGGACACAAGCTAACTATGGCTACACCTTC. Amino acids: CASSRTQANYGYTF.

This clonotype has more than one count but fewer than ten. This rearrangement joins TRBV5-1 to TRBJ2-3; 9 bases fit TRBD2. The germline V gene has CDR1 SGHRS and CDR2 YFSETQ. The V gene end was trimmed by 5 bases and the J gene end by 2 bases; junction bases not matched to a gene: 6. This CDR3 comprises 15 residues. In DNA, the CDR3 is TGCGCCAGCAGAGTCTGGACTAGCGCCACAGATACGCAGTATTTT. Residues: CASRVWTSATDTQYF.

This clonotype was picked up many times. The rearrangement links TRBV12-3 or TRBV12-4 to TRBJ1-4; D is ambiguous. The CDR3 sequence is 14 residues long. With 4 bases removed from V and 7 bases from J, the gap between germline ends came to 13 bases. For the CDR3, the DNA is TGTGCCAGCAGTTCCGGCTCTTGGCGTGAAAAACTGTTTTTT. It translates to CASSSGSWREKLFF.

This clonotype was found a few times. J is TRBJ2-2 and V is TRBV7-9; the match to TRBD2 covers 10 bases. Per the germline V gene, CDR1 is SEHNR and CDR2 is FQNEAQ (reference sequence). The V gene end was trimmed by 4 bases and the J gene end by 2 bases; junction bases not matched to a gene: 10. CDR3 length equals 18 residues. The CDR3 protein is CASSYRTSGNPNTGELFF. CDR3 in DNA: TGTGCCAGCAGCTACAGGACTAGCGGCAACCCTAACACCGGGGAGCTGTTTTTT. Drawing the rest from reference TRBV7-9 and TRBJ2-2, the complete variable domain is DTGVSQNPRHKITKRGQNVTFRCDPISEHNRLYWYRQTLGQGPEFLTYFQNEAQLEKSRLLSDRFSAERPKGSFSTLEIQRTEQGDSAMYLCASSYRTSGNPNTGELFFGEGSRLTVL.

This clonotype was recorded at least ten times. The chain joins TRBV3-1 to TRBJ2-5; 7 nucleotides align to TRBD2. The CDR3 extends over 16 amino acids. Germline V gene lookup returns CDR1 LGHDT and CDR2 YNNKEL (reference sequence). J gave up 2 bases and V 4 bases, and 10 bases lay outside the gene matches. CDR3 in amino acids: CASSPYLAGGQETQYF. The CDR3 DNA sequence: TGTGCCAGCAGCCCGTACTTAGCGGGTGGGCAAGAGACCCAGTACTTC.

V gene TRBV20-1 combines with J gene TRBJ2-5, with TRBD2 identical over 12 bases. Germline CDR1 DFQATT, CDR2 SNEGSKA (reference sequence). The CDR3 runs to 16 residues. V was clipped by 5 bases and J by 0 bases; unmatched bases: 7. The CDR3 reads CSARLAGGMYQETQYF. The DNA for the CDR3 is TGCAGTGCTCGGCTAGCGGGAGGGATGTACCAAGAGACCCAGTACTTC.

Concerning this clonotype itself: A much larger clone is a single base away; this may be a read error. V usage is TRBV2 and J usage is TRBJ2-1; D perhaps matches TRBD1 (6 bases). Trimming pared 10 bases from V and 7 bases from J, leaving 14 bases between. CDR1 is SNHLY, CDR2 FYNNEI, per germline. The CDR3 spans 12 residues. In nucleotides, the CDR3 is TGTGCCACAGACAGGACAAAAAATGAGCAGTTCTTC. Amino acids: CATDRTKNEQFF.

The chain has TRBV4-2 and TRBJ2-3; D is possibly TRBD2 (5 bases). CDR3 length: 19 residues. Trimming removed 1 base at V and 0 bases at J, with 20 bases between. CDR1 LGHNA and CDR2 YNFKEQ come from the germline V gene. The CDR3 DNA reads TGTGCCAGCAGCCAAGCAATTGTGGAGGCTTTCTTCAGCACAGATACGCAGTATTTT. It specifies CASSQAIVEAFFSTDTQYF.